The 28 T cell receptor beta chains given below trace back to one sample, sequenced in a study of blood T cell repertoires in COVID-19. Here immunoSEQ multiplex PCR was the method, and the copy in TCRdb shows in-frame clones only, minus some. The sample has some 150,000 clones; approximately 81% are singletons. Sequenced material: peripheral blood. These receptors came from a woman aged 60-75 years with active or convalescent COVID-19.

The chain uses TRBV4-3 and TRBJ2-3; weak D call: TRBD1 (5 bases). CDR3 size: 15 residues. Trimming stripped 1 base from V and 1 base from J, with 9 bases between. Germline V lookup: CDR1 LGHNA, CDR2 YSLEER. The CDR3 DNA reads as TGCGCCAGCAGCCAAGCAGACAGCCGCACAGATACGCAGTATTTT. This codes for CASSQADSRTDTQYF.

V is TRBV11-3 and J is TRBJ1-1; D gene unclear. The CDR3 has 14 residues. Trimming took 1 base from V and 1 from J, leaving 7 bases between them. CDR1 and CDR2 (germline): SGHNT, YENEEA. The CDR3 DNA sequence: TGTGCCAGCAGCTTAGGCCGGGGGAACACTGAAGCTTTCTTT. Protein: CASSLGRGNTEAFF.

The CDR3 nucleotides are TGTGCCAGCAGCTCCAGACAGGGGTACAATCAGCCCCAGCATTTT. Amino acids: CASSSRQGYNQPQHF. The rearrangement uses TRBV7-2 and TRBJ1-5; 8 nucleotides align to TRBD1. With 4 bases clipped from V and 3 bases from J, the junction kept 5 bases outside the gene matches. CDR3 size: 15 residues. Germline-derived CDR1 and CDR2 are SGHTA and FQGNSA.

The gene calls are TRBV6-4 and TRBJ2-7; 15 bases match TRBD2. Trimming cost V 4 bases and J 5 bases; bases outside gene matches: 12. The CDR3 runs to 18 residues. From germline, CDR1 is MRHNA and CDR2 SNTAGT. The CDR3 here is CASSGGLAGGPSGDEQYV. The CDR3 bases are TGTGCCAGCAGTGGCGGACTAGCGGGGGGGCCGAGTGGCGACGAGCAGTACGTC.

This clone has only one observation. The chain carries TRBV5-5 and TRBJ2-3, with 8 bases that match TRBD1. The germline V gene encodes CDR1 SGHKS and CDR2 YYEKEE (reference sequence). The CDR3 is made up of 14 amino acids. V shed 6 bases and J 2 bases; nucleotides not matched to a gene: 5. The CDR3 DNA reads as TGTGCCAGCACTCGGACAGGGTCCACAGATACGCAGTATTTT. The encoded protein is CASTRTGSTDTQYF.

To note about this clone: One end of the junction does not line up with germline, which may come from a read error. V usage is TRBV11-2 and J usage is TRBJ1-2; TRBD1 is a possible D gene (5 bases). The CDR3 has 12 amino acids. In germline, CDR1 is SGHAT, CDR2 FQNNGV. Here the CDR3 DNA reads TGTGCCAGCAGCCCGGGCACTACGACAGCCAACTTC. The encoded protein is CASSPGTTTANF. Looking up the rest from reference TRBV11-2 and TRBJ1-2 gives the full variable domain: EAGVAQSPRYKIIEKRQSVAFWCNPISGHATLYWYQQILGQGPKLLIQFQNNGVVDDSQLPKDRFSAERLKGVDSTLKIQPAKLEDSAVYLCASSPGTTTANFGSGTRLTVV.

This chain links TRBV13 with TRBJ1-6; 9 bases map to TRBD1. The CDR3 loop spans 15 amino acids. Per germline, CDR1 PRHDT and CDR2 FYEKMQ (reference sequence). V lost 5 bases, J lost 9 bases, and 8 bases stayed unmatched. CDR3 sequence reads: CASSISGTGPSPLHF. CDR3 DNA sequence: TGTGCCAGCAGCATATCCGGGACAGGGCCTTCACCCCTCCACTTT.

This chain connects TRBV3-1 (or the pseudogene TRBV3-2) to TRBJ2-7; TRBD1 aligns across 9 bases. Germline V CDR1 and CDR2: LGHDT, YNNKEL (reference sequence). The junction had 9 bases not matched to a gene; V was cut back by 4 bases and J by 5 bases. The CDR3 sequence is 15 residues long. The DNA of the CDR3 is TGTGCCAGCAGCCGTACGGGACAGGGATACCACGAGCAGTACTTC. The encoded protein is CASSRTGQGYHEQYF.

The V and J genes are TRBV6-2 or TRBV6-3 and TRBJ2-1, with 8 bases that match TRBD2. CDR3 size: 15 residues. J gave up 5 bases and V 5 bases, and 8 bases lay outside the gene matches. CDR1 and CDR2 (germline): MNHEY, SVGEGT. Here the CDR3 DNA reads TGTGCCAGCAGTATGAGCGGGAGTGGAAACAATGAGCAGTTCTTC. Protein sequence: CASSMSGSGNNEQFF.

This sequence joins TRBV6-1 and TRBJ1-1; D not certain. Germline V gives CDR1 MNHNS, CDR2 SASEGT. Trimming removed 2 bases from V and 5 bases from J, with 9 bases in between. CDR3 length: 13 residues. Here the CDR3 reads CASSERGGTEAFF. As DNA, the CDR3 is TGTGCCAGCAGTGAACGGGGAGGAACTGAAGCTTTCTTT.

The CDR3 loop is CASSPPNDRVHGYTF. The CDR3 DNA reads as TGTGCCAGCAGTCCCCCGAACGACAGGGTCCATGGCTACACCTTC. The chain combines TRBV28 with TRBJ1-2; 7 bases agree with TRBD1. With 5 bases clipped from V and 6 bases from J, the junction kept 12 bases outside the gene matches. The CDR3 covers 15 residues. Germline CDR1 and CDR2: MDHEN and SYDVKM.

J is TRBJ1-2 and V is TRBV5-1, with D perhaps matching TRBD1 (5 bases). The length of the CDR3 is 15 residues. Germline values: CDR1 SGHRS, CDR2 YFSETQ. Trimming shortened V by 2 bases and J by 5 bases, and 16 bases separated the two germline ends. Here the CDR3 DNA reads TGCGCCAGCAGCTTTGTTGGGGCAGGAGATTATGGCTACACCTTC. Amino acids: CASSFVGAGDYGYTF.

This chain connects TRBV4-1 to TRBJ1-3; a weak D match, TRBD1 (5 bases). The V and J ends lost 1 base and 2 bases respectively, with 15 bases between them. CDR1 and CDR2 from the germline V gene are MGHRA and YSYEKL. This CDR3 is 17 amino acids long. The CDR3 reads CASSQVTQGLTGNTIYF. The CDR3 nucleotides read TGCGCCAGCAGCCAAGTTACGCAGGGCCTTACTGGAAACACCATATATTTT.

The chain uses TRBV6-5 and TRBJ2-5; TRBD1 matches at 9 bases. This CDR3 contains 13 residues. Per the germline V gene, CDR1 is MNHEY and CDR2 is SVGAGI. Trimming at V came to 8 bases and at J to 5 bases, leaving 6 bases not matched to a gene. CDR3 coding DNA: TGTGCCAGCCGGGGACAGGGAGTGGAGACCCAGTACTTC. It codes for CASRGQGVETQYF.

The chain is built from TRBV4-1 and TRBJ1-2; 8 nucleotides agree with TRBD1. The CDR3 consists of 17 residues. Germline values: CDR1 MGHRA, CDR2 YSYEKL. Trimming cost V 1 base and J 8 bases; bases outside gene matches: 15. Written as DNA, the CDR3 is TGCGCCAGCAGCCAAGTAGGGAACCGGGACAGGAAACCCGGCTACACCTTC. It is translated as CASSQVGNRDRKPGYTF.

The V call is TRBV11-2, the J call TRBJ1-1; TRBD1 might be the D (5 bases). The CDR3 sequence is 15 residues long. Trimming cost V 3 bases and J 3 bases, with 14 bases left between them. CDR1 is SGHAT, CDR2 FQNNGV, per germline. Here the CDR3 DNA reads TGTGCCAGCAGCTTGTTGTTAGGGGTCGACACTGAAGCTTTCTTT. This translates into CASSLLLGVDTEAFF.

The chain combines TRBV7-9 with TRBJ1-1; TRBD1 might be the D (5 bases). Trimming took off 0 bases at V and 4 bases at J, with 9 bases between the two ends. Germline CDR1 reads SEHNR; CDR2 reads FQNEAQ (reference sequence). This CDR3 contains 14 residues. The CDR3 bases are TGTGCCAGCAGCTTAGCCGGGGGTGGCACTGAAGCTTTCTTT. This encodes CASSLAGGGTEAFF.

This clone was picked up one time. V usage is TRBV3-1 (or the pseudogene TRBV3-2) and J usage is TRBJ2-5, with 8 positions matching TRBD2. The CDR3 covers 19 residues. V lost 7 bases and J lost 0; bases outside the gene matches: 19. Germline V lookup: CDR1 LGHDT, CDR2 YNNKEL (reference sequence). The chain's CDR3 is CASNPSFTSGSKYQETQYF. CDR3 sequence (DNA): TGTGCCAGCAACCCAAGCTTCACTAGCGGATCCAAGTACCAAGAGACCCAGTACTTC.

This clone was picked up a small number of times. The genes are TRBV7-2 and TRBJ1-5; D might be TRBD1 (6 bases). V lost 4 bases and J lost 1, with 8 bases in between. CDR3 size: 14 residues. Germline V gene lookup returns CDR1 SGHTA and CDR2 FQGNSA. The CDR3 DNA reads TGTGCCAGCAGCTCAGGACAGAGCAATCAGCCCCAGCATTTT. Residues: CASSSGQSNQPQHF. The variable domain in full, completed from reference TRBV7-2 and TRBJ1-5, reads GAGVSQSPSNKVTEKGKDVELRCDPISGHTALYWYRQSLGQGLEFLIYFQGNSAPDKSGLPSDRFSAERTGGSVSTLTIQRTQQEDSAVYLCASSSGQSNQPQHFGDGTRLSIL.

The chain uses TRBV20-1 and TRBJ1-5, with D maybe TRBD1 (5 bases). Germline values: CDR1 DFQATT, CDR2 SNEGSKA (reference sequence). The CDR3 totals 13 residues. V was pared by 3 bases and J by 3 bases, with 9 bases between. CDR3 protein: CSASPRDNQPQHF. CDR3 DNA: TGCAGTGCTAGTCCCAGGGACAATCAGCCCCAGCATTTT.

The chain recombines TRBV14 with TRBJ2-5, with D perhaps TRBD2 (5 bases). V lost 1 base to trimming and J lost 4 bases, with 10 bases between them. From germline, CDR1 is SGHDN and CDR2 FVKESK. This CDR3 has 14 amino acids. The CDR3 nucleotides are TGTGCCAGCAGCCAAGGGTTTGGAGGAGAGACCCAGTACTTC. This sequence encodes CASSQGFGGETQYF.

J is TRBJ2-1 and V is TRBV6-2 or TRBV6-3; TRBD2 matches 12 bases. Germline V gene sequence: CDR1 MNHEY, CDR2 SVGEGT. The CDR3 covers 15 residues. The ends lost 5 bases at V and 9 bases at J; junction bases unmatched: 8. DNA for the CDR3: TGTGCCAGCAGTCCCGGACTAGCGGGGAGGAGTGAGCAGTTCTTC. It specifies CASSPGLAGRSEQFF.

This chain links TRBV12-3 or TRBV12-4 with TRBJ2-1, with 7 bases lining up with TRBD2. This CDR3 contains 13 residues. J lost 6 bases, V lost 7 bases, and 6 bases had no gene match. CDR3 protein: CASTPGLVNEQFF. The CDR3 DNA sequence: TGTGCCAGCACACCCGGACTAGTCAATGAGCAGTTCTTC.

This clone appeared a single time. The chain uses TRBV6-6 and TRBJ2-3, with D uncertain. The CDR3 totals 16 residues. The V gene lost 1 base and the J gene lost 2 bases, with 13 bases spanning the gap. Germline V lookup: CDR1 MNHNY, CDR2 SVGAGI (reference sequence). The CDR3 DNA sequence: TGTGCCAGCAGTTACTTGGCGGCCGATTACACAGATACGCAGTATTTT. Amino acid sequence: CASSYLAADYTDTQYF.

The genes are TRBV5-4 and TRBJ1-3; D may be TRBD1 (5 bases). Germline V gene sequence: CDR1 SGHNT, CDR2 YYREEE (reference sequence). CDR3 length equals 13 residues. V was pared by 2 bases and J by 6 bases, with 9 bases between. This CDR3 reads CASSFGGSNTIYF. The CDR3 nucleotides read TGTGCCAGCAGCTTCGGGGGTTCAAACACCATATATTTT.

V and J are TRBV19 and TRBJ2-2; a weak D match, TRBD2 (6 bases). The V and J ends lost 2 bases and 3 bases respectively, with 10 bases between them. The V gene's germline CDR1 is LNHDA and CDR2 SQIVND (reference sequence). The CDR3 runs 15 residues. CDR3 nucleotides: TGTGCCAGTAGTATACGGGGGACCGACACCGGGGAGCTGTTTTTT. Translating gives CASSIRGTDTGELFF. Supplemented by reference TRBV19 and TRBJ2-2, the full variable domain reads DGGITQSPKYLFRKEGQNVTLSCEQNLNHDAMYWYRQDPGQGLRLIYYSQIVNDFQKGDIAEGYSVSREKKESFPLTVTSAQKNPTAFYLCASSIRGTDTGELFFGEGSRLTVL.

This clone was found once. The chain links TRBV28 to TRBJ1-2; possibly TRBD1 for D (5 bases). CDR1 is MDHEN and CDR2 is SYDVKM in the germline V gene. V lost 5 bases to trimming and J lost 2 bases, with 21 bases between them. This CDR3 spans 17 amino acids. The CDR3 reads CASSPGTAGGSNYGYTF. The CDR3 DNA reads TGTGCCAGCAGTCCTGGGACGGCTGGAGGGTCCAACTATGGCTACACCTTC.

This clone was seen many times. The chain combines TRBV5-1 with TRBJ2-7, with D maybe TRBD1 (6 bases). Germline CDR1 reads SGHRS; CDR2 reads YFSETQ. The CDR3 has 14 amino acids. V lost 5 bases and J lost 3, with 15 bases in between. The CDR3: CASSPRGDLYEQYF. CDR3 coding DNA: TGCGCCAGCAGTCCCAGGGGAGACCTCTACGAGCAGTACTTC.